Shown below are 9 T cell receptor beta chains from a single sample sequenced in a study of T cells in Graves' hyperthyroidism and ophthalmopathy. Regions amplified from RNA transcripts were the TCR beta CDR3 regions. When the TCR CDR3 underwent first-round RT-PCR, the HTBI primer set was used. MiXCR was run by TCRdb on the multiplex PCR reads, yielding one entry per CDR3 protein. Of 690,000 or so distinct CDR3 sequences in the sample, 15% to 20% were seen once. Specimen: blood. These receptors were collected from a woman in her forties or fifties with Graves' hyperthyroidism that later progressed to Graves' ophthalmopathy.

The chain is built from TRBV6-6 and TRBJ1-5; possibly TRBD1 for D (6 bases). This CDR3 is built from 15 residues. Germline values: CDR1 MNHNY, CDR2 SVGAGI (reference sequence). Deletions cut 0 bases from V and 5 bases from J, with 11 bases between. The DNA of the CDR3 is TGTGCCAGCAGTTACTCGCCCAGGGGCGATCAGCCCCAGCATTTT. It yields the protein CASSYSPRGDQPQHF.

With respect to this clonotype: Since a much larger clone is just one base distant, this may be a read error. The J gene is TRBJ1-2, the V gene TRBV27, with TRBD1 matching 8 bases. The CDR3 extends over 14 amino acids. Germline lookup yields CDR1 MNHEY and CDR2 SMNVEV (reference sequence). CDR3 sequence: CASSFRQGAHGDTF. The CDR3 DNA reads as TGTGCCAGCAGTTTCCGGCAGGGGGCGCATGGCGACACCTTC.

This sequence joins TRBV28 and TRBJ1-1; 10 bases are a match to TRBD1. Trimming at V came to 6 bases and at J to 1 base, leaving 11 bases not matched to a gene. Germline V gene data show CDR1 as MDHEN and CDR2 as SYDVKM. The CDR3 has 17 amino acids. CDR3 nucleotide sequence: TGTGCCAGCAGAGGACAAGACAGGGGGCACCCGAACACTGAAGCTTTCTTT. Its protein is CASRGQDRGHPNTEAFF.

This clonotype was recorded many times. The gene calls are TRBV2 and TRBJ1-6; weak D call: TRBD1 (5 bases). Looked up from germline, CDR1 is SNHLY and CDR2 is FYNNEI. The CDR3 spans 15 residues. With 5 bases removed from V and 4 bases from J, the gap between germline ends came to 12 bases. The CDR3 reads CASSPRDWYNSPLHF. Written as DNA, the CDR3 is TGTGCCAGCAGTCCCCGGGACTGGTATAATTCACCCCTCCACTTT. Full variable domain (rest looked up from reference TRBV2 and TRBJ1-6): EPEVTQTPSHQVTQMGQEVILRCVPISNHLYFYWYRQILGQKVEFLVSFYNNEISEKSEIFDDQFSVERPDGSNFTLKIRSTKLEDSAMYFCASSPRDWYNSPLHFGNGTRLTVT.

This clonotype has a count of ten or more. The chain employs TRBV5-1 and TRBJ1-5; the D is unclear. The germline gives CDR1 SGHRS, CDR2 YFSETQ. The CDR3 has 15 amino acids. Trimming cost V 4 bases and J 4 bases, with 15 bases left between them. The CDR3: CASSQDGDFNQPQHF. DNA for the CDR3: TGCGCCAGCAGCCAAGACGGTGATTTTAATCAGCCCCAGCATTTT.

As concerns this clonotype: The junction does not match germline at one end; this may be a read error. The rearrangement links TRBV5-1 to TRBJ2-5; 8 bases line up with TRBD1. Per the germline V gene, CDR1 is SGHRS and CDR2 is YFSETQ. The CDR3 contains 15 residues. CDR3 residues: CASSLASTGVETQYF. CDR3 in DNA: TGTGCCAGCAGCTTGGCCTCGACAGGGGTAGAGACCCAGTACTTC.

This rearrangement joins TRBV29-1 to TRBJ1-5; TRBD1 is a possible D gene (6 bases). Germline-derived CDR1 and CDR2 are SQVTM and ANQGSEA. V shed 3 bases and J shed 0 bases, with 18 bases lying between them. The CDR3 totals 17 residues. The CDR3 loop reads CSVDGGDTLYSNQPQHF. The CDR3 region has the DNA TGCAGCGTTGATGGGGGGGACACCTTATATAGCAATCAGCCCCAGCATTTT.

This clonotype was counted ten times or more. The rearrangement joins TRBV30 to TRBJ1-6; tentatively, D is TRBD1 (5 bases). CDR3 length: 13 residues. Looked up from germline, CDR1 is GTSNPN and CDR2 is SVGIG (reference sequence). V dropped 0 bases and J dropped 6 bases, with 6 bases sitting between them. CDR3 in amino acids: CAWSVRGNSPLHF. The CDR3 coding sequence is TGTGCCTGGAGTGTAAGGGGTAATTCACCCCTCCACTTT.

This chain uses TRBV10-3 with TRBJ2-2; 16 positions agree with TRBD2. The CDR3 has 17 residues. With 6 bases clipped from V and 2 bases from J, the junction kept 3 bases outside the gene matches. CDR1 and CDR2 (germline): ENHRY, SYGVKD. As DNA, the CDR3 is TGTGCCATCAGGGGACTAGCGGGGGGGTCAAACACCGGGGAGCTGTTTTTT. It codes for CAIRGLAGGSNTGELFF.